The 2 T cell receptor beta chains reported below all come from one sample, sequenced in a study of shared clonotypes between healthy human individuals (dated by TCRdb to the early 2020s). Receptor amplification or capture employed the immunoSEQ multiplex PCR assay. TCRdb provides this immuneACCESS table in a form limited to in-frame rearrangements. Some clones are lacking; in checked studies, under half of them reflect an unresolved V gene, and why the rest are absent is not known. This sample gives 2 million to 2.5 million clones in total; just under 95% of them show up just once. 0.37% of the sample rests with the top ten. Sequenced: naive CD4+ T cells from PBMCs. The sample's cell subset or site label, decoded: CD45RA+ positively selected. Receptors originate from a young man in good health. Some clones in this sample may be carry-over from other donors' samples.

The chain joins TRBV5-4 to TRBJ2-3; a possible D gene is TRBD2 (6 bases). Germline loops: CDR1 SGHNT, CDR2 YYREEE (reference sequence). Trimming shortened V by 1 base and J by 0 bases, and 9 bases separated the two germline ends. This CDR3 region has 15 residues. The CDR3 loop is CASSLMTSSTDTQYF. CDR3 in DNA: TGTGCCAGCAGCTTGATGACTAGTAGCACAGATACGCAGTATTTT.

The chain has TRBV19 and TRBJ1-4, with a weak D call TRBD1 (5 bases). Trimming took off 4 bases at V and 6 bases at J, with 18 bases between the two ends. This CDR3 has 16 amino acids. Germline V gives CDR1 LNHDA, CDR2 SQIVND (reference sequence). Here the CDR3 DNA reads TGTGCCAGTAGTACAAACCCCGGGACCGGAGATGAAAAACTGTTTTTT. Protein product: CASSTNPGTGDEKLFF.